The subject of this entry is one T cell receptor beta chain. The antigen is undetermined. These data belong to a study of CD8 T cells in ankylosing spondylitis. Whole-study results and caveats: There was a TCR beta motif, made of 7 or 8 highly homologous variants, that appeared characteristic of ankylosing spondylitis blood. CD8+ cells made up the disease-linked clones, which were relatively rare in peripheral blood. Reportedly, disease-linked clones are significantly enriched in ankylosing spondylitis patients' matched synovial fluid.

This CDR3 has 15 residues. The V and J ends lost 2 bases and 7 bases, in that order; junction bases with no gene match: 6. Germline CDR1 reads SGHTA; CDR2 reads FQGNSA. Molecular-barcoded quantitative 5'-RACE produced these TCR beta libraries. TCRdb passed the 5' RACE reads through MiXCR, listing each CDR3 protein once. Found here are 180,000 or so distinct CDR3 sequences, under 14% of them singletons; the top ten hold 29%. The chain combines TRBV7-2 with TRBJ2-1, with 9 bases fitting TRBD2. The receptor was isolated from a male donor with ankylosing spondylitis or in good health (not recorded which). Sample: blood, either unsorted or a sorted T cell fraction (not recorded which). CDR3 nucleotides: TGTGCCAGCAGCTTATTTTCTAGCGGGATGAATGAGCAGTTCTTC. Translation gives CASSLFSSGMNEQFF.